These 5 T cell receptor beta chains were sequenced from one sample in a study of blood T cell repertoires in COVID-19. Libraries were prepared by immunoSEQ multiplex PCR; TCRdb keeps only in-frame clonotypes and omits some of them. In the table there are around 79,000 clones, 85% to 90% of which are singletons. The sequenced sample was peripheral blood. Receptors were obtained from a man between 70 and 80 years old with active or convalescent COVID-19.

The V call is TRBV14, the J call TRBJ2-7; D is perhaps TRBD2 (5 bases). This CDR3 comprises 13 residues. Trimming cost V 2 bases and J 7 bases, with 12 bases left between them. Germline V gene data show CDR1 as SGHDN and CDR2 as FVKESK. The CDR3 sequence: CASSQSWTGEQYF. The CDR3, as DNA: TGTGCCAGCAGCCAATCCTGGACGGGAGAGCAGTACTTC.

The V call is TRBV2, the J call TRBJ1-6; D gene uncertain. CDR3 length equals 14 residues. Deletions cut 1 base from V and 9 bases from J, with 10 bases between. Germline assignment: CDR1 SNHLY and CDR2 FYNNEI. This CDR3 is CASSEGPWSSPLHF. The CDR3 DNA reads TGTGCCAGCAGTGAAGGCCCGTGGAGTTCACCCCTCCACTTT.

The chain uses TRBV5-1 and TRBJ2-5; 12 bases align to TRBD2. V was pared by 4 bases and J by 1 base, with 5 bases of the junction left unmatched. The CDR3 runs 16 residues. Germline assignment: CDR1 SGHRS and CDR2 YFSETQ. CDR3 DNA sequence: TGCGCCAGCAGCGCGGGGACTAGCGGGCGCCAAGAGACCCAGTACTTC. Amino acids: CASSAGTSGRQETQYF.

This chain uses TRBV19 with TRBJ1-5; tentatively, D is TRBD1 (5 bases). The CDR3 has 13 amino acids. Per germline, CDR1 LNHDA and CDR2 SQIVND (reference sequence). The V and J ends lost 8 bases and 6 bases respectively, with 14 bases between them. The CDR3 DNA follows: TGTGCCAGTGGGGGGACGGAGCTTCAGCCCCAGCATTTT. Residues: CASGGTELQPQHF.

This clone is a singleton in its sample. CDR3 in DNA: TGTGCCAGCAGGACTAGCGGGATTGGCAATGAGCAGTTCTTC. Its protein is CASRTSGIGNEQFF. This rearrangement joins TRBV2 to TRBJ2-1; 11 bases align to TRBD2. From germline, CDR1 is SNHLY and CDR2 FYNNEI. The junction had 4 bases not matched to a gene; V was cut back by 6 bases and J by 6 bases. The CDR3 has 14 amino acids.